The source of this TCR beta chain is a study of cytomegalovirus exposure and HLA in healthy donors. Study-wide points: The study labeled under 200 TCR beta chains cytomegalovirus-associated.

As regards this clone: What it binds is unknown.

Germline-derived CDR1 and CDR2 are LGHNA and YSLEER. This CDR3 is 15 amino acids long. Trimming took off 3 bases at V and 0 bases at J, with 9 bases between the two ends. Produced via immunoSEQ multiplex PCR; TCRdb's table is partial and in-frame only. Found here are tens of thousands of clones, 91% of them singletons; the top ten hold 3% to 3.5%. Material: PBMCs. The gene calls are TRBV4-3 and TRBJ2-1, with D maybe TRBD2 (6 bases). The clonotype was recovered from a man between 18 and 35 years old in good health and CMV-seronegative. CDR3 region: CASSQVGSSYNEQFF. The CDR3 DNA is TGCGCCAGCAGCCAGGTCGGGAGCTCCTACAATGAGCAGTTCTTC.